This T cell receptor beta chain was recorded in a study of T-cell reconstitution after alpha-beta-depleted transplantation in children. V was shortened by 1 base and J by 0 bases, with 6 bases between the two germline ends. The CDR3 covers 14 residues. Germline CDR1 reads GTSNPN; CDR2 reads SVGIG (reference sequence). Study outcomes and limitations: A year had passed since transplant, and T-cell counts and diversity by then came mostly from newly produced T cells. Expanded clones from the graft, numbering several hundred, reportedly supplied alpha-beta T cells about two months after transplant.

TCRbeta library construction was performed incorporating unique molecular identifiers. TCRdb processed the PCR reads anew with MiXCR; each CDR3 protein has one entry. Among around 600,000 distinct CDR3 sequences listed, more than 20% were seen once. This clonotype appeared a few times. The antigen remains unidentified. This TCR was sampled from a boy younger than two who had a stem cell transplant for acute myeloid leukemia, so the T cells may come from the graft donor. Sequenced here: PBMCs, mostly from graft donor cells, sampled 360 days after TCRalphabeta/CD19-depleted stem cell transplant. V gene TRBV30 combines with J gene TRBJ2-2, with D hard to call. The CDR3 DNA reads TGTGCCTGGAGTGGTAGGACGAACACCGGGGAGCTGTTTTTT. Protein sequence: CAWSGRTNTGELFF.